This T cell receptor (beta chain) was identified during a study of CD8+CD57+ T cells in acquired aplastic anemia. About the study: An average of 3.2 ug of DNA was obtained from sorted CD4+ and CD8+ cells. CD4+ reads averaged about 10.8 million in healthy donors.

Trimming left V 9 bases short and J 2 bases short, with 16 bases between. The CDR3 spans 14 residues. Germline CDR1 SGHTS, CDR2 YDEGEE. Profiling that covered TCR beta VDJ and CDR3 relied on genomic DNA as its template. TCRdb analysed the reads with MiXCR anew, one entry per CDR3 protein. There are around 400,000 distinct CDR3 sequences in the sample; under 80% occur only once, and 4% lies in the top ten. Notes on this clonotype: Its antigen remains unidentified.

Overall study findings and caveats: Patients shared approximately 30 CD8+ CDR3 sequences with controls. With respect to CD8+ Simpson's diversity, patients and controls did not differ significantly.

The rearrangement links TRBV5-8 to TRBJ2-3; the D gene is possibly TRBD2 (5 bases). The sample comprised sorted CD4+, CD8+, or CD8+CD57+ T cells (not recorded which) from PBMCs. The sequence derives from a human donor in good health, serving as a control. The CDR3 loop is CATSVDFITDTQYF. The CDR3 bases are TGTGCCACCAGTGTGGACTTCATCACAGATACGCAGTATTTT. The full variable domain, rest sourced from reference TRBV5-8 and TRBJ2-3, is EAGVTQSPTHLIKTRGQQATLRCSPISGHTSVYWYQQALGLGLQFLLWYDEGEERNRGNFPPRFSGRQFPNYSSELNVNALELEDSALYLCATSVDFITDTQYFGPGTRLTVL.